Following are 30 T cell receptor beta chains from one sample sequenced in a study of T cells in localized non-small cell lung cancer. Data came from immunoSEQ multiplex PCR; TCRdb stores just in-frame clones and leaves some out. The table records about 18,000 clones, over 80% of them present only once. This specimen was peripheral blood, taken before any cancer treatment. The source of these receptors is a woman aged 35-70 years with stage I lung adenocarcinoma.

This sequence joins TRBV27 and TRBJ2-3; D is perhaps TRBD1 or TRBD2 (5 bases each). The CDR3 runs to 16 residues. V gave up 4 bases and J gave up 2 bases, with 16 bases separating them. Per the germline V gene, CDR1 is MNHEY and CDR2 is SMNVEV (reference sequence). Written as DNA, the CDR3 is TGTGCCAGCAGTTCCGGGACGGCCGGTTTCACAGATACGCAGTATTTT. Translation gives CASSSGTAGFTDTQYF.

The CDR3 DNA sequence: TGTGCCAGCACTCCGGACAGTCCGAGAGAGACCCAGTACTTC. This codes for CASTPDSPRETQYF. This rearrangement joins TRBV7-9 to TRBJ2-5; weak D call: TRBD1 (6 bases). This CDR3 contains 14 residues. V was pared by 7 bases and J by 4 bases, with 16 bases between. CDR1 is SEHNR, CDR2 FQNEAQ, per germline (reference sequence). The whole variable domain, remainder taken from reference TRBV7-9 and TRBJ2-5, is DTGVSQNPRHKITKRGQNVTFRCDPISEHNRLYWYRQTLGQGPEFLTYFQNEAQLEKSRLLSDRFSAERPKGSFSTLEIQRTEQGDSAMYLCASTPDSPRETQYFGPGTRLLVL.

J is TRBJ1-4 and V is TRBV2; D is ambiguous. This CDR3 comprises 13 residues. Germline CDR1 reads SNHLY; CDR2 reads FYNNEI. V was shortened by 4 bases and J by 5 bases, with 8 bases between the two germline ends. DNA for the CDR3: TGTGCCAGCAGTGGCGGAAACAATGAAAAACTGTTTTTT. Translating gives CASSGGNNEKLFF.

J is TRBJ2-1 and V is TRBV7-2; D is undetermined. The V end lost 5 bases, the J end lost 7 bases, and 15 bases lay between the germline ends. Germline-derived CDR1 and CDR2 are SGHTA and FQGNSA. The CDR3 spans 14 residues. The CDR3 loop is CASSPRFSGNEQFF. DNA for the CDR3: TGTGCCAGCAGCCCCCGTTTCAGTGGAAATGAGCAGTTCTTC.

The V call is TRBV5-1, the J call TRBJ2-1; 7 positions agree with TRBD1. This CDR3 comprises 15 residues. Looked up from germline, CDR1 is SGHRS and CDR2 is YFSETQ. The V and J ends lost 0 bases and 3 bases, in that order; junction bases with no gene match: 3. The CDR3 region has the DNA TGCGCCAGCAGCTTGGTTGGGGACAGCTACAATGAGCAGTTCTTC. Amino acid sequence: CASSLVGDSYNEQFF.

The rearrangement uses TRBV2 and TRBJ1-2; the match to TRBD1 covers 7 bases. The germline V gene encodes CDR1 SNHLY and CDR2 FYNNEI. V lost 6 bases and J lost 4; bases outside the gene matches: 11. The length of the CDR3 is 15 residues. The chain's CDR3 is CASSPIWDSSYGYTF. The CDR3 bases are TGTGCCAGCAGCCCGATCTGGGACAGCTCCTATGGCTACACCTTC.

The chain recombines TRBV11-2 with TRBJ2-1; no firm D call. V was trimmed by 2 bases and J by 0 bases, leaving 8 bases between them. Germline CDR1 and CDR2: SGHAT and FQNNGV. CDR3 length: 15 amino acids. The CDR3 protein is CASSLWADSYNEQFF. DNA of the CDR3: TGTGCCAGCAGCTTATGGGCGGACTCCTACAATGAGCAGTTCTTC.

V gene TRBV7-6 combines with J gene TRBJ1-2; D call uncertain. The CDR3 totals 13 residues. V gave up 1 base and J gave up 8 bases, with 11 bases separating them. CDR1 and CDR2 (germline): SGHVS, FNYEAQ. Here the CDR3 DNA reads TGTGCCAGCAGCTTAGAACAAGGCAGGGGCTACACCTTC. It specifies CASSLEQGRGYTF.

The chain's CDR3 is CASSGTGGAYEQYF. CDR3 in DNA: TGTGCCAGCAGTGGGACAGGGGGCGCGTACGAGCAGTACTTC. The chain has TRBV6-6 and TRBJ2-7, with 12 nucleotides matching TRBD1. In germline, CDR1 is MNHNY, CDR2 SVGAGI (reference sequence). This CDR3 is built from 14 residues. After removal of 5 bases from V and 4 bases from J, the junction contained 3 bases not matched to a gene.

This sequence joins TRBV28 and TRBJ1-5, with TRBD1 identical over 7 bases. The germline V gene encodes CDR1 MDHEN and CDR2 SYDVKM. V shed 6 bases and J 4 bases; nucleotides not matched to a gene: 9. The CDR3 is made up of 15 amino acids. CDR3 nucleotide sequence: TGTGCCAGCAGCACTTCGGGACAGCCTAATCAGCCCCAGCATTTT. This gives the protein CASSTSGQPNQPQHF.

This clone was detected once. The rearrangement links TRBV15 to TRBJ2-3; 9 bases line up with TRBD2. CDR3 length equals 15 residues. Germline CDR1 LNHNV, CDR2 YYDKDF (reference sequence). V shed 0 bases, J shed 10 bases, and the junction held 8 bases outside the gene matches. The CDR3 reads CATSRDAGGPEAQYF. The CDR3, as DNA: TGTGCCACCAGCAGAGACGCGGGGGGGCCTGAGGCGCAGTATTTT.

The CDR3 nucleotides read TGTGCCAGCAGGGAGGCCCTAAACACCGGGGAGCTGTTTTTT. Translating it yields CASREALNTGELFF. This chain uses TRBV2 with TRBJ2-2; weak D call: TRBD2 (5 bases). The CDR3 is 14 amino acids. V lost 6 bases to trimming and J lost 2 bases, with 10 bases between them. CDR1 and CDR2 (germline): SNHLY, FYNNEI.

This clone was observed once. This rearrangement joins TRBV11-2 to TRBJ2-5, with D possibly being TRBD1 or TRBD2 (5 bases each). V gave up 1 base and J gave up 5 bases, with 8 bases separating them. The germline V gene has CDR1 SGHAT and CDR2 FQNNGV. The CDR3 has 13 residues. The CDR3 spells CASSLGGDETQYF. The CDR3 DNA is TGTGCCAGCAGCTTAGGTGGGGACGAGACCCAGTACTTC.

In its sample, this clone was seen once. The chain couples TRBV7-2 to TRBJ2-4, with 8 bases fitting TRBD2. With V trimmed by 5 bases and J by 2 bases, 8 bases remained unmatched. In germline, CDR1 is SGHTA, CDR2 FQGNSA. The CDR3 loop spans 16 amino acids. The CDR3, as DNA: TGTGCCAGCAGCCTCCCCGGGGGGGACACCAAAAACATTCAGTACTTC. It specifies CASSLPGGDTKNIQYF.

There are a few counts of this clone. This rearrangement joins TRBV4-1 to TRBJ1-1; D ambiguous. The CDR3 is made up of 16 amino acids. The germline V gene encodes CDR1 MGHRA and CDR2 YSYEKL. V was clipped by 4 bases and J by 1 base, with 16 bases between them. The CDR3 loop is CASSPLGGPKNTEAFF. DNA for the CDR3: TGCGCCAGCAGCCCCTTGGGAGGACCCAAGAACACTGAAGCTTTCTTT.

This clone has just one count. The chain carries TRBV6-1 and TRBJ2-7; 8 bases fit TRBD1. V shed 6 bases and J 7 bases; nucleotides not matched to a gene: 5. The CDR3 has 12 residues. Per the germline V gene, CDR1 is MNHNS and CDR2 is SASEGT. Written as DNA, the CDR3 is TGTGCCAGCAGGCAGGGGGCTGGTGAGCAGTACTTC. Its protein product is CASRQGAGEQYF.

The chain is built from TRBV29-1 and TRBJ2-7; 7 nucleotides agree with TRBD2. Germline V gene data show CDR1 as SQVTM and CDR2 as ANQGSEA. This CDR3 has 14 residues. The CDR3 DNA follows: TGCAGGGGGTCAGGACGGACTAGCTCCTACGAGCAGTACTTC. This gives the protein CRGSGRTSSYEQYF.

The genes are TRBV5-1 and TRBJ2-1; D perhaps matches TRBD2 (6 bases). Germline CDR1 is SGHRS and CDR2 is YFSETQ. V was shortened by 3 bases and J by 4 bases, with 14 bases between the two germline ends. The CDR3 has 15 residues. The CDR3 DNA is TGCGCCAGCAGCTCCTCACTAGGGAGGTACAATGAGCAGTTCTTC. It translates to CASSSSLGRYNEQFF.

V gene TRBV19 combines with J gene TRBJ1-1; D call uncertain. V was trimmed by 7 bases and J by 4 bases, leaving 16 bases between them. Germline CDR1 LNHDA, CDR2 SQIVND (reference sequence). This CDR3 is built from 14 residues. DNA for the CDR3: TGTGCCAGTATAATCCCCGGATCGGTCACTGAAGCTTTCTTT. It yields the protein CASIIPGSVTEAFF.

This clone was counted a few times. The V call is TRBV6-1, the J call TRBJ2-1, with 15 bases lining up with TRBD2. The CDR3 is 14 amino acids. V lost 7 bases to trimming and J lost 9 bases; unmatched junction nucleotides: 4. Per germline, CDR1 MNHNS and CDR2 SASEGT. CDR3 amino acids: CASTGTSGRREQFF. The DNA of the CDR3 is TGTGCCAGCACCGGGACTAGCGGGAGGCGTGAGCAGTTCTTC.

Of note for this clone: Other DNA sequences in this sample translate to the same CDR3. The chain carries TRBV5-1 and TRBJ2-5; D not certain. The germline gives CDR1 SGHRS, CDR2 YFSETQ. Trimming shortened V by 4 bases and J by 2 bases, and 9 bases separated the two germline ends. The CDR3 has 13 residues. The CDR3 region has the DNA TGCGCCAGCAGCAGGGCCCTACAAGAGACCCAGTACTTC. Translation gives CASSRALQETQYF.

Remarks on this clone: Germline is not matched at one junction end, which may reflect a read error. This rearrangement joins TRBV7-7 to TRBJ2-5, with 10 bases aligning to TRBD2. In germline, CDR1 is SSHAT, CDR2 FNYEAQ (reference sequence). This CDR3 is built from 17 residues. The CDR3 nucleotides read TGTGCTAGCACTAAAAACCCCCGGTCTAGCGGGAGCGAGACCCAGTACTTC. It yields the protein CASTKNPRSSGSETQYF. Filled out from reference TRBV7-7 and TRBJ2-5, the complete variable domain reads GAGVSQSPRYKVTKRGQDVTLRCDPISSHATLYWYQQALGQGPEFLTYFNYEAQPDKSGLPSDRFSAERPEGSISTLTIQRTEQRDSAMYRCASTKNPRSSGSETQYFGPGTRLLVL.

V usage is TRBV6-6 and J usage is TRBJ2-1; D gene uncertain. Germline loops: CDR1 MNHNY, CDR2 SVGAGI (reference sequence). Trimming took 10 bases from V and 0 from J, leaving 1 base between them. The CDR3 extends over 10 amino acids. The CDR3 protein is CATSYNEQFF. CDR3 DNA: TGTGCCACCTCCTACAATGAGCAGTTCTTC.

V gene TRBV6-5 combines with J gene TRBJ2-7, with D uncertain. The CDR3 is made up of 12 amino acids. Germline values: CDR1 MNHEY, CDR2 SVGAGI. V was clipped by 5 bases and J by 3 bases, with 8 bases between them. CDR3 DNA sequence: TGTGCCAGCAGTCCCGGCCTCTACGAGCAGTACTTC. Amino acid sequence: CASSPGLYEQYF.

This sequence joins TRBV5-1 and TRBJ1-4, with D hard to call. Trimming stripped 0 bases from V and 8 bases from J, with 11 bases between. CDR3 size: 14 residues. Germline V CDR1 and CDR2: SGHRS, YFSETQ. The CDR3 region is CASSLGQEMEKLFF. CDR3 in DNA: TGCGCCAGCAGCTTGGGGCAGGAGATGGAAAAACTGTTTTTT. Supplemented by reference TRBV5-1 and TRBJ1-4, the full variable domain reads KAGVTQTPRYLIKTRGQQVTLSCSPISGHRSVSWYQQTPGQGLQFLFEYFSETQRNKGNFPGRFSGRQFSNSRSEMNVSTLELGDSALYLCASSLGQEMEKLFFGSGTQLSVL.

The chain carries TRBV5-1 and TRBJ2-1; 9 nucleotides agree with TRBD1. With 4 bases clipped from V and 0 bases from J, the junction kept 5 bases outside the gene matches. The CDR3 spans 16 residues. Germline V CDR1 and CDR2: SGHRS, YFSETQ. This CDR3 reads CASSVQGASSYNEQFF. The CDR3 bases are TGCGCCAGCAGCGTACAGGGGGCCAGCTCCTACAATGAGCAGTTCTTC.

The gene calls are TRBV6-5 and TRBJ1-3; D unresolved. Looked up from germline, CDR1 is MNHEY and CDR2 is SVGAGI. CDR3 length: 13 residues. Trimming pared 7 bases from V and 0 bases from J, leaving 7 bases between. CDR3 coding DNA: TGTGCCAGCACTTCGGTCTCTGGAAACACCATATATTTT. This sequence encodes CASTSVSGNTIYF.

The CDR3 loop reads CASSRVGQGDGYTF. The CDR3 DNA sequence: TGTGCCAGCAGCAGAGTCGGACAGGGGGATGGCTACACCTTC. This chain connects TRBV11-3 to TRBJ1-2; 10 bases line up with TRBD1. J lost 6 bases, V lost 5 bases, and 6 bases had no gene match. The CDR3 has 14 residues. Germline CDR1 is SGHNT and CDR2 is YENEEA.

The chain employs TRBV5-1 and TRBJ2-5; maybe TRBD2 (6 bases). The CDR3 spans 15 residues. Germline CDR1 reads SGHRS; CDR2 reads YFSETQ. V shed 1 base and J shed 3 bases, with 13 bases lying between them. CDR3 protein: CASSLTAGSEETQYF. CDR3 bases: TGCGCCAGCAGCTTGACCGCGGGGTCCGAAGAGACCCAGTACTTC.

The CDR3 DNA reads as TGTGCCAGCACCCTGGGCCCCGGAGGCGAAGATACGCAGTATTTT. Translation gives CASTLGPGGEDTQYF. This chain connects TRBV28 to TRBJ2-3; D may be TRBD2 (5 bases). V was trimmed by 7 bases and J by 5 bases, leaving 19 bases between them. The length of the CDR3 is 15 residues. Germline loops: CDR1 MDHEN, CDR2 SYDVKM.